This T cell receptor beta chain was sequenced for a study of beta chain features in type 1 diabetes. Whole-study findings and limits: Significant though moderate, a shortening of TCRB CDR3s appeared in all four CD4+ subsets of Type 1 diabetes patients.

TCRB transcripts that were expressed got sequenced, as all of the isolated RNA had been reverse transcribed. The table came from immunoSEQ multiplex PCR; TCRdb's copy has only in-frame clones and leaves some out. Of roughly 400,000 clones listed, roughly 15% are singletons. Points on this clone: What it recognizes is unknown.

Trimming pared 0 bases from V and 16 bases from J, leaving 19 bases between. The CDR3 has 14 residues. Germline V gene sequence: CDR1 LGHNA, CDR2 YSLEER. The chain uses TRBV4-3 and TRBJ2-1; D is unclear. This receptor was identified in a woman aged 18-29 years in good health. Sequenced input: naive CD4+ T cells from blood. The CDR3: CASSQDQVGLSIFF. In DNA, the CDR3 is TGCGCCAGCAGCCAAGATCAAGTTGGCTTAAGTATCTTCTTC.